This TCR beta chain was obtained from a study of Ad26.COV2.S vaccination and SARS-CoV-2 variants. Background on the study: Sample donor was a member of the COV1001 Ad26.COV2.S trial arm. Intramuscular Ad26.COV2.S at 5x10^10 or 1x10^11 viral particles.

Here immunoSEQ multiplex PCR was the method, and the copy in TCRdb shows in-frame clones only, minus some. This table holds 300,000 to 400,000 clones, 70% to 90% found once. The study's findings and limits: Total T cell responses were possibly underestimated by TCR breadth and depth analyses.

The germline V gene encodes CDR1 DFQATT and CDR2 SNEGSKA (reference sequence). The CDR3 consists of 16 residues. V lost 3 bases and J 1 base, leaving 19 bases between the germline ends. Noted treatment: roughly 20 received Ad26.COV2.S at low or high dose, single or two shots; roughly 5 received placebo; per-sample allocation not given. Each sample was drawn 63 days after the first injection (of vaccine or placebo). Vaccine was an Ad26 vector expressing Wuhan-strain SARS-CoV-2 spike. Concerning this clone: Its antigen is as yet unknown.

The source material was peripheral blood, sampled in a trial of Ad26.COV2.S vaccine versus placebo. The chain couples TRBV20-1 to TRBJ2-7, with D tentatively TRBD1 or TRBD2 (5 bases each). This clonotype was obtained from a person between 18 and 65 years old who received the Ad26.COV2.S COVID-19 vaccine or a placebo. CDR3 region: CSASGTGTEVSYEQYF. CDR3 sequence (DNA): TGCAGTGCTAGTGGAACCGGGACCGAAGTGTCCTACGAGCAGTACTTC.